This entry lists 4 T cell receptor beta chains sequenced from one sample in a study of molecular identifiers for immune sequencing clone quantification (dated by TCRdb to 2017 to 2018). Libraries were made using PCR. Sequenced using an Illumina HiSeq 4000. In-frame beta chains were kept once TCRdb had trimmed the public reads at Q25 with fastp and called clones with MiXCR. Rows matching on CDR3 protein sequence are summarized as one entry with the most common DNA and genes. The sample data list roughly 86,000 distinct CDR3 sequences, and around 20% of these were observed just once. The top ten hold roughly 0.85% of the sample. Sequencing was carried out using naive CD8+ T cells from blood, with Jurkat cell RNA spiked in. In the paper's terms, the cell subset or site label means: FACS-sorted CD8+CD4-CCR7+CD45RA+ naive T cells. These TCRs come from a human donor in good health. Some libraries in this study had Jurkat cell RNA spiked in.

This clonotype was counted ten times or more. This chain uses TRBV6-6 with TRBJ1-1, with D tentatively TRBD1 (5 bases). The CDR3 runs to 12 residues. V was cut by 7 bases and J by 8 bases, with 14 bases left in between. Germline V gene data show CDR1 as MNHNY and CDR2 as SVGAGI (reference sequence). CDR3 region: CASTLGVVEAFF. The CDR3 region has the DNA TGTGCCAGCACCCTGGGGGTAGTCGAAGCTTTCTTT.

This clonotype has at least ten counts. The V gene is TRBV13, the J gene TRBJ1-1; TRBD1 agrees at 7 bases. The CDR3 runs to 16 residues. Germline V gives CDR1 PRHDT, CDR2 FYEKMQ (reference sequence). Trimming at V came to 7 bases and at J to 0 bases, leaving 11 bases not matched to a gene. CDR3 loop: CASIPGGTSLNTEAFF. Here the CDR3 DNA reads TGTGCCAGCATTCCAGGGGGGACATCCTTGAACACTGAAGCTTTCTTT.

This clonotype was recorded at least ten times. The rearrangement uses TRBV27 and TRBJ2-7, with 10 bases aligning to TRBD1. The CDR3 covers 14 residues. CDR1 is MNHEY and CDR2 is SMNVEV in the germline V gene (reference sequence). V lost 6 bases to trimming and J lost 2 bases; unmatched junction nucleotides: 4. The CDR3 spells CASRWTGGTYEQYF. The CDR3 nucleotides read TGTGCCAGCAGATGGACAGGGGGAACCTACGAGCAGTACTTC.

This clonotype appeared many times. The J gene is TRBJ2-2, the V gene TRBV15, with 7 bases identical to TRBD2. Looked up from germline, CDR1 is LNHNV and CDR2 is YYDKDF (reference sequence). The V segment lost 8 bases and the J segment 1 base; nucleotides outside the gene matches: 7. The length of the CDR3 is 15 residues. CDR3: CATATSEKNTGELFF. The DNA for the CDR3 is TGTGCCACCGCCACTAGCGAGAAGAACACCGGGGAGCTGTTTTTT.